The T cell receptor (beta chain) under discussion was sequenced for a study of T cell responses to AZD1222 COVID-19 vaccine. The study's findings and limits: The study found vaccine-associated CD4 TCRs spanning spike, dominant at 160-218 and 743-854. Reports indicate that nearly half of spike-specific TCRs are directed at unmutated variant regions. After two AZD1222 doses, spike-specific TCR breadth and depth rose versus day 0. Clonal diversity may have been underestimated in mostly white British donors.

Profiling relied on immunoSEQ multiplex PCR, and the TCRdb table lists in-frame clones only, not all of them. The table has about 94,000 clones, roughly 88% seen once. Germline values: CDR1 LGHDT, CDR2 YNNKEL (reference sequence). Trimming took 5 bases from V and 1 from J, leaving 2 bases between them. The CDR3 covers 11 residues. About this clone itself: What it binds is not known.

The clonotype originates from an adult who received the AZD1222 COVID-19 vaccine. The sample was peripheral blood, taken 28 days after the second AZD1222 dose. V and J are TRBV3-1 (or the pseudogene TRBV3-2) and TRBJ2-5; D unresolved. The CDR3 DNA sequence: TGTGCCAGCAGCTCCCAAGAGACCCAGTACTTC. Protein sequence: CASSSQETQYF.